A single sample is the source of the 22 T cell receptor beta chains below, sequenced in a study of tumor-infiltrating lymphocytes in primary liver carcinoma. Germline DNA was also extracted, and blood RNA derived from unsorted whole blood. From 500 ng total RNA, TCR beta cDNA was generated with a primer in the constant region. Generation of the TCR beta libraries relied on three nested multiplex PCR rounds using slightly modified ARM-PCR. Each of the first two PCR rounds ran approximately 10 cycles with TRBV1-TRBV30 forward and C-beta reverse primers. TCRdb fed the multiplex PCR reads into MiXCR, producing one record per CDR3 protein. Here the sample spans hundreds of thousands of distinct CDR3 sequences, almost 60% being singletons. What was sequenced was peripheral blood. The source is a woman in her 30s with primary liver carcinoma and hepatitis B virus infection.

Worth noting for this clonotype: A much larger clone sits a single nucleotide away, making a read error possible. V usage is TRBV4-2 and J usage is TRBJ2-7, with 9 bases that match TRBD2. The CDR3 extends over 15 amino acids. CDR1 LGHNA and CDR2 YNFKEQ come from the germline V gene. The CDR3 region is CASCHNSGGSYEQYF. The CDR3 coding sequence is TGTGCCAGCTGCCATAATAGCGGGGGTTCCTACGAGCAGTACTTC.

This clonotype was found many times. CDR3 sequence reads: CSVSSGGDFEETQYF. As DNA, the CDR3 is TGCAGCGTCTCTTCGGGCGGGGACTTCGAAGAGACCCAGTACTTC. The rearrangement joins TRBV29-1 to TRBJ2-5; tentatively, D is TRBD2 (6 bases). Germline CDR1 reads SQVTM; CDR2 reads ANQGSEA. The CDR3 has 15 amino acids. V lost 6 bases, J lost 3 bases, and 20 bases lay in between. The whole variable domain, remainder taken from reference TRBV29-1 and TRBJ2-5, is SAVISQKPSRDICQRGTSLTIQCQVDSQVTMMFWYRQQPGQSLTLIATANQGSEATYESGFVIDKFPISRPNLTFSTLTVSNMSPEDSSIYLCSVSSGGDFEETQYFGPGTRLLVL.

Regarding this clonotype: Germline is not matched at one junction end, which may reflect a read error. The chain employs TRBV6-2 or TRBV6-3 and TRBJ1-5; weak D call: TRBD1 (6 bases). The germline V gene encodes CDR1 MNHEY and CDR2 SVGEGT. The CDR3 covers 16 residues. This chain's CDR3 is CASSYPGARSNQPQQF. Written as DNA, the CDR3 is TGTGCCAGCAGTTACCCGGGGGCGAGGAGCAATCAGCCCCAGCAATTT.

As to this clonotype: Sequence at one end of the junction differs from germline and may be a read error. The chain links TRBV6-2 or TRBV6-3 to TRBJ2-7, with D unclear. The V gene's germline CDR1 is MNHEY and CDR2 SVGEGT. The CDR3 sequence is 13 residues long. The CDR3 nucleotides are TGTGCCTGCAGTGTGATCTATAGAAACGAGCAGTACTTC. Encoded protein: CACSVIYRNEQYF.

A remark on this clonotype: This could be a read error, since a much larger clone is one nucleotide away. The V and J genes are TRBV4-2 and TRBJ2-1, with D maybe TRBD2 (5 bases). The CDR3 loop spans 15 amino acids. From germline, CDR1 is LGHNA and CDR2 YNFKEQ. The CDR3 DNA is TGTGCCAACAGCCAAGGGTCGGGGAGTTACAATGAGCAGTTCTTC. Its protein is CANSQGSGSYNEQFF.

The CDR3 region is CVSSLTAGQGYTF. For the CDR3, the DNA is TGTGTCAGTAGCTTAACAGCAGGCCAGGGCTACACCTTC. The chain combines TRBV7-9 with TRBJ1-2; D is uncertain. CDR3 length equals 13 residues. Germline CDR1 and CDR2: SEHNR and FQNEAQ (reference sequence).

V and J are TRBV6-6 and TRBJ2-6; D is possibly TRBD2 (5 bases). There are 15 residues in the CDR3. Trimming took off 6 bases at V and 2 bases at J, with 11 bases between the two ends. From germline, CDR1 is MNHNY and CDR2 SVGAGI (reference sequence). The DNA of the CDR3 is TGTGCCAGCAGCCCCCCGGGGACTGGGGCCAACGTCCTGACTTTC. Translating it yields CASSPPGTGANVLTF.

For this clonotype: Relative to the germline gene, one junction end is altered; a read error may explain this. The gene calls are TRBV11-2 and TRBJ2-1; a possible D gene is TRBD1 (5 bases). The germline CDR1 and CDR2 sequences are SGHAT and FQNNGV. This CDR3 is built from 15 residues. The CDR3 reads CASSLDPTEYNEQSF. The CDR3 DNA sequence: TGTGCCAGCAGCTTAGATCCGACAGAATACAATGAGCAGTCCTTC.

The chain employs TRBV7-3 and TRBJ2-7; tentatively, D is TRBD1 (5 bases). The CDR3 has 12 amino acids. The germline CDR1 and CDR2 sequences are SGHTA and FQGTGA. The ends were cut back, 5 bases at V and 6 bases at J, with 11 bases in the middle. The DNA of the CDR3 is TGTGCCAGCAGCCCGCCCGACAGCGAGCAGTACTTC. Residues: CASSPPDSEQYF.

This clonotype was seen ten or more times. The V and J genes are TRBV5-1 and TRBJ2-3; weak D call: TRBD2 (5 bases). Germline V gene lookup returns CDR1 SGHRS and CDR2 YFSETQ. The CDR3 contains 14 residues. V was clipped by 4 bases and J by 4 bases, with 13 bases between them. DNA for the CDR3: TGCGCCAGCAGCCCGGGATCTTTCGCAGATACGCAGTATTTT. It encodes CASSPGSFADTQYF.

This clonotype was observed at least ten times. The chain joins TRBV7-9 to TRBJ2-2, with 9 bases identical to TRBD1. Trimming took 11 bases from V and 5 from J; bases not matched to a gene: 12. The germline V gene encodes CDR1 SEHNR and CDR2 FQNEAQ (reference sequence). This CDR3 has 15 residues. Here the CDR3 reads CAGSTGTGITGELFF. Here the CDR3 DNA reads TGTGCCGGATCAACCGGGACAGGGATAACCGGGGAGCTGTTTTTT.

As for this clonotype: A much bigger clone sits one base away, suggesting this may be a read error. This sequence joins TRBV12-3 or TRBV12-4 and TRBJ1-1; D is possibly TRBD1 (6 bases). The germline V and J ends were trimmed by 8 bases and 1 base, with 14 bases remaining between them. CDR3 length: 14 residues. In DNA, the CDR3 is TGTGCCAGCGGGCCTCCGGGACAGAACACTGAAGCTTTCTTT. This codes for CASGPPGQNTEAFF.

This clonotype came up a few times. The rearrangement uses TRBV12-3 or TRBV12-4 and TRBJ2-3, with D possibly TRBD2 on 6 matching bases. Between the trimmed V and J ends, which lost 3 bases and 5 bases, there was a span of 15 bases. The CDR3 runs to 15 residues. The chain's CDR3 is CASSFGGRIGDTQYF. The CDR3 DNA is TGTGCCAGCAGTTTCGGGGGAAGGATAGGAGATACGCAGTATTTT.

This clonotype has only a few counts. The chain joins TRBV4-1 to TRBJ2-3; 12 bases align to TRBD2. Looked up from germline, CDR1 is MGHRA and CDR2 is YSYEKL. Losses at the gene ends were 1 base for V and 5 bases for J; bases not matched to a gene: 10. The CDR3 loop spans 18 amino acids. CDR3 nucleotides: TGCGCCAGCAGCCAAGCCCTCGCTAGCGGGAGGGCCGTAGATACGCAGTATTTT. Its translation: CASSQALASGRAVDTQYF.

Concerning this clonotype: The junction shows a germline mismatch at one end, possibly a read error. The J gene is TRBJ2-1, the V gene TRBV6-5, with TRBD2 matching 8 bases. The V gene's germline CDR1 is MNHEY and CDR2 SVGAGI. The CDR3 runs to 13 residues. The CDR3 region has the DNA TGTACCAGCAGGACTAGCACCTACAATGAGCAGTTCTTC. It codes for CTSRTSTYNEQFF.

The chain combines TRBV12-3 or TRBV12-4 with TRBJ1-1, with TRBD1 matching over 9 bases. After removal of 4 bases from V and 5 bases from J, the junction contained 5 bases not matched to a gene. CDR3 length: 14 amino acids. CDR3 coding DNA: TGTGCCAGCAGTTGGACAGGGGCTGGGACTGAAGCTTTCTTT. This encodes CASSWTGAGTEAFF.

This clonotype was recorded at least ten times. V gene TRBV6-1 combines with J gene TRBJ2-5, with 7 bases fitting TRBD2. The ends lost 3 bases at V and 1 base at J; junction bases unmatched: 5. This CDR3 is 15 amino acids long. The germline V gene has CDR1 MNHNS and CDR2 SASEGT. CDR3 DNA sequence: TGTGCCAGCAGTGACGGACTAGTGGGCCAAGAGACCCAGTACTTC. Protein sequence: CASSDGLVGQETQYF.

Details on this clonotype: This may stem from a read error, because a much larger clone lies one nucleotide away. The conserved closing phenylalanine or tryptophan is absent in this CDR3, likely reflecting a read error. The chain uses TRBV29-1 and TRBJ1-2, with D perhaps TRBD1 (5 bases). The germline CDR1 and CDR2 sequences are SQVTM and ANQGSEA. The CDR3 runs 12 residues. Trimming cost V 6 bases and J 8 bases, with 16 bases left between them. CDR3 loop: CSVKVGGRGYTL. DNA for the CDR3: TGCAGCGTGAAGGTCGGGGGGAGAGGCTACACCCTC.

The J gene is TRBJ2-3, the V gene TRBV6-5, with 16 bases lining up with TRBD2. CDR3 length equals 19 residues. CDR1 and CDR2 from the germline V gene are MNHEY and SVGAGI. Trimming removed 5 bases from V and 4 bases from J; junction bases left unmatched: 12. The CDR3 reads CASSLPGLAGGGSPDTQYF. For the CDR3, the DNA is TGTGCCAGCAGTCTACCGGGACTAGCGGGAGGGGGGTCGCCAGATACGCAGTATTTT.

Points on this clonotype: At one end, the junction sequence differs from germline, possibly due to a read error. The V and J genes are TRBV4-2 and TRBJ2-3; D uncertain. Looked up from germline, CDR1 is LGHNA and CDR2 is YNFKEQ. This CDR3 has 15 amino acids. The CDR3 sequence is CTSSQDFGVTDTQYF. CDR3 DNA: TGTACCAGCAGCCAAGATTTCGGAGTCACAGATACGCAGTATTTT.

Comment on this clonotype: Compared with germline, one end of the junction differs, possibly owing to a read error. The genes are TRBV6-6 and TRBJ2-7, with D possibly matching TRBD1 (7 bases). CDR1 and CDR2 from the germline V gene are MNHNY and SVGAGI (reference sequence). This CDR3 has 15 amino acids. CDR3 in DNA: TGTGCCAGTAGTTACTCGGGGGCAGGGGGCTACGAGCAGTACTTC. It translates to CASSYSGAGGYEQYF.

The chain joins TRBV4-3 to TRBJ2-7, with TRBD2 identical over 8 bases. The germline CDR1 and CDR2 sequences are LGHNA and YSLEER. The CDR3 contains 16 residues. V dropped 4 bases and J dropped 5; count of bases not matched to a gene: 13. In DNA form, the CDR3 reads TGCGCCAGCAGCCTGGGACTAGTGGGAGGCCGCGACGAGCAGTACTTC. Its translation: CASSLGLVGGRDEQYF.